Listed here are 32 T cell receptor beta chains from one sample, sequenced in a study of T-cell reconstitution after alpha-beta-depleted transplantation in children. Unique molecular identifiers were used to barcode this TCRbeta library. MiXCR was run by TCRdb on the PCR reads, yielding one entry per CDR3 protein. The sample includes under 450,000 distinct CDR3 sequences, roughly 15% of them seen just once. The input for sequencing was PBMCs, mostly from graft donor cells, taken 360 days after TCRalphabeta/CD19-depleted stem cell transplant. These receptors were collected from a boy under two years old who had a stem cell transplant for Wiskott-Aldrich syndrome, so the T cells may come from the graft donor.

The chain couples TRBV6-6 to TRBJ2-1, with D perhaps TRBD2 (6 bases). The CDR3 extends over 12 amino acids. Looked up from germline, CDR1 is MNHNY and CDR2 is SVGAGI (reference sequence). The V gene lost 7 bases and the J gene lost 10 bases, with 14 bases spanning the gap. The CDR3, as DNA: TGTGCCAGCACGTCCATCCGGGGGGAGCAGTTCTTC. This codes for CASTSIRGEQFF.

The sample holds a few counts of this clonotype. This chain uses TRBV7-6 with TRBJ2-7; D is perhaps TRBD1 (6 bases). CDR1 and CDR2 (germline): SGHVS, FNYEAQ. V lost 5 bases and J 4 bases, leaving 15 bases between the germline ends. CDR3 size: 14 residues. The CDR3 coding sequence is TGTGCCAGCAGCCCCGGGACACGGCCGTACGAGCAGTACTTC. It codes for CASSPGTRPYEQYF. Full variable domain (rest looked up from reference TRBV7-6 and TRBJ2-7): GAGVSQSPRYKVTKRGQDVALRCDPISGHVSLYWYRQALGQGPEFLTYFNYEAQQDKSGLPNDRFSAERPEGSISTLTIQRTEQRDSAMYRCASSPGTRPYEQYFGPGTRLTVT.

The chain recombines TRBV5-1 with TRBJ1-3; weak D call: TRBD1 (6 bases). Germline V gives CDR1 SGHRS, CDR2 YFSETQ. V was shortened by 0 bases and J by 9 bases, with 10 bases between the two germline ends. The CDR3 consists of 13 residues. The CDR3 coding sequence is TGCGCCAGCAGCTTGGACAGGGCGGCCACCATATATTTT. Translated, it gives CASSLDRAATIYF.

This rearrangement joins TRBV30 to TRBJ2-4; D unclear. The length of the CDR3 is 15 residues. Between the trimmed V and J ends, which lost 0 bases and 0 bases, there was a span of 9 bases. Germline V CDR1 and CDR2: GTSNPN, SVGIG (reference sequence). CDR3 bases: TGTGCCTGGAGTGTAAAGAGCAGAGCCAAAAACATTCAGTACTTC. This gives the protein CAWSVKSRAKNIQYF.

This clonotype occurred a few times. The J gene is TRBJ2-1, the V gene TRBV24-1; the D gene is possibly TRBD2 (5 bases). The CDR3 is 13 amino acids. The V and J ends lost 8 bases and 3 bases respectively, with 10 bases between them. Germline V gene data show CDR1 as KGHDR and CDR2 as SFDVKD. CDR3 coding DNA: TGTGCCACCAAGGGTCGGGGCTACAATGAGCAGTTCTTC. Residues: CATKGRGYNEQFF.

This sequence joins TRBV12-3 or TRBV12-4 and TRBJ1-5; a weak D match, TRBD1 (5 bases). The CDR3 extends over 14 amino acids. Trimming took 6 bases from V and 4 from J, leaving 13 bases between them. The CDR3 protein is CASRRTKTNQPQHF. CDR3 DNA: TGTGCCAGCAGGCGGACAAAGACGAATCAGCCCCAGCATTTT.

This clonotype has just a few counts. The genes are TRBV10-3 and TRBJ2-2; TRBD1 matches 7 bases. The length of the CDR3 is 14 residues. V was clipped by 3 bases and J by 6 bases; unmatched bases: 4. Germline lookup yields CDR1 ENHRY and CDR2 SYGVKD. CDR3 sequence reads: CAISDRQGPGELFF. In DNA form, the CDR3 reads TGTGCCATCAGTGATCGACAGGGCCCCGGGGAGCTGTTTTTT.

CDR3 sequence (DNA): TGTGCCAGCGAAGGACAGGGGCCAGATACGCAGTATTTT. Translated: CASEGQGPDTQYF. The rearrangement links TRBV7-2 to TRBJ2-3; 9 bases line up with TRBD1. Germline CDR1 is SGHTA and CDR2 is FQGNSA. This CDR3 has 13 residues. J was trimmed by 4 bases and V by 8 bases; bases with no gene match: 4.

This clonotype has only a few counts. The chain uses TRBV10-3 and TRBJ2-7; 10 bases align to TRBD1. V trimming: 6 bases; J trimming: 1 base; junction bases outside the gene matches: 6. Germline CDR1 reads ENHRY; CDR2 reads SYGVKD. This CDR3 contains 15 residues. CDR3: CAISGPGQGSYEQYF. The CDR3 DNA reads TGTGCCATCAGCGGACCGGGACAGGGGTCCTACGAGCAGTACTTC.

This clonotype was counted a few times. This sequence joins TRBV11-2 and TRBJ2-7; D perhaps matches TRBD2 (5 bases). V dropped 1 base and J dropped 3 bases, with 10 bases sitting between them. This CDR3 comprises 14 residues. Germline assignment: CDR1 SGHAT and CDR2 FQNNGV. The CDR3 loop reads CASSLGDSVYEQYF. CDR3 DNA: TGTGCCAGCAGCTTAGGGGATAGCGTCTACGAGCAGTACTTC.

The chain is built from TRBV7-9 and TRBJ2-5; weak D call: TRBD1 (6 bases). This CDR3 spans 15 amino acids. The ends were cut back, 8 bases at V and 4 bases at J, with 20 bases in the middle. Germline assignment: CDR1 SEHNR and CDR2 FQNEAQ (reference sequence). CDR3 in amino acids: CASANGLYRAETQYF. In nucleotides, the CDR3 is TGTGCCAGCGCGAACGGGCTTTACAGGGCAGAGACCCAGTACTTC.

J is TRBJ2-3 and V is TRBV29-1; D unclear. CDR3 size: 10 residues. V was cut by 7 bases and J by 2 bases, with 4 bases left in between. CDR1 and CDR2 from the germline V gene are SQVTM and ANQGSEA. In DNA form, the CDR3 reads TGCAGCGGCGCCACAGATACGCAGTATTTT. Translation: CSGATDTQYF.

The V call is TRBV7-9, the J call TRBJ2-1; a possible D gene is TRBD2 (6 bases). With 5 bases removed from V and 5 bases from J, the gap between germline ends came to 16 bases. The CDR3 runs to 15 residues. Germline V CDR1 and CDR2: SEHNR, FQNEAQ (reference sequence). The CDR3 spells CASSPPGSPNNEQFF. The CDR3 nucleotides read TGTGCCAGCAGCCCCCCCGGGAGTCCGAACAATGAGCAGTTCTTC.

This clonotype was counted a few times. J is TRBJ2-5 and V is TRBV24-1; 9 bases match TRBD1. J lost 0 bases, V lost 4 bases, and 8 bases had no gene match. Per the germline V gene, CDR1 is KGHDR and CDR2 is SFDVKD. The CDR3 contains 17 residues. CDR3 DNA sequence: TGTGCCACCAGTGACCCCGGACAGGGGAGGTACCAAGAGACCCAGTACTTC. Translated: CATSDPGQGRYQETQYF.

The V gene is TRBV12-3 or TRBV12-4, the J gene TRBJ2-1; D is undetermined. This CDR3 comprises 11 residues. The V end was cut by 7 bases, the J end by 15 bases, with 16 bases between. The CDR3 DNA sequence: TGTGCCAGCACCTTGGGGTCGTTAGCGTTCTTC. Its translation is CASTLGSLAFF.

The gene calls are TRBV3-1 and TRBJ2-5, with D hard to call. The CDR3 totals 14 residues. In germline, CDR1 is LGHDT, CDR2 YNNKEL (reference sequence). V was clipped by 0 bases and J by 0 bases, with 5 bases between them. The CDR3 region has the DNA TGTGCCAGCAGCCAAGATCCGTACCAAGAGACCCAGTACTTC. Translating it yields CASSQDPYQETQYF.

CDR3 nucleotides: TGTGCCAGCAGCACCCGACAGGGGGCCCTCAATGAGCAGTTCTTC. Translated, it gives CASSTRQGALNEQFF. The chain is built from TRBV7-2 and TRBJ2-1, with TRBD1 matching 10 bases. Germline values: CDR1 SGHTA, CDR2 FQGNSA. V shed 5 bases and J 6 bases; nucleotides not matched to a gene: 7. This CDR3 comprises 15 residues.

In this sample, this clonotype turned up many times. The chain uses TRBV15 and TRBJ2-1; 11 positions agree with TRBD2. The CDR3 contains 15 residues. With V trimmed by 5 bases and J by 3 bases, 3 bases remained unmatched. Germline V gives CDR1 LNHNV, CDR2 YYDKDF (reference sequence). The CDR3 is CATSRTSGSYNEQFF. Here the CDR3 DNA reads TGTGCCACCAGCCGAACTAGCGGGAGCTACAATGAGCAGTTCTTC.

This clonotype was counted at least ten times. CDR3 residues: CASSLWTGDNYGYTF. Here the CDR3 DNA reads TGTGCCAGCAGCTTGTGGACAGGGGATAACTATGGCTACACCTTC. J is TRBJ1-2 and V is TRBV7-2; 9 bases map to TRBD1. The CDR3 extends over 15 amino acids. Germline CDR1 is SGHTA and CDR2 is FQGNSA. Trimming removed 3 bases from V and 1 base from J; junction bases left unmatched: 3.

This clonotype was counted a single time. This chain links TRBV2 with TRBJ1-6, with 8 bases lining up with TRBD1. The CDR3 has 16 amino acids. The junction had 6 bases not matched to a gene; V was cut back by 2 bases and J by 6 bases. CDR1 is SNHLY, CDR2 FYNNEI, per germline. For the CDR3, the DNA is TGTGCCAGCAGTGAAAAACTGGACAGGGTTAATTCACCCCTCCACTTT. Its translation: CASSEKLDRVNSPLHF.

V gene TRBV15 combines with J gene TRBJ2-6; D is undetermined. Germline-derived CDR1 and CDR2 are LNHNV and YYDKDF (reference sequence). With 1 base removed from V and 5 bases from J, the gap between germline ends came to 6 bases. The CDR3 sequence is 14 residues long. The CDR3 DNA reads TGTGCCACCAGCAGAGGAGTATGGGCCAACGTCCTGACTTTC. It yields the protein CATSRGVWANVLTF. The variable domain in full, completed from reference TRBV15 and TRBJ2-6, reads DAMVIQNPRYQVTQFGKPVTLSCSQTLNHNVMYWYQQKSSQAPKLLFHYYDKDFNNEADTPDNFQSRRPNTSFCFLDIRSPGLGDTAMYLCATSRGVWANVLTFGAGSRLTVL.

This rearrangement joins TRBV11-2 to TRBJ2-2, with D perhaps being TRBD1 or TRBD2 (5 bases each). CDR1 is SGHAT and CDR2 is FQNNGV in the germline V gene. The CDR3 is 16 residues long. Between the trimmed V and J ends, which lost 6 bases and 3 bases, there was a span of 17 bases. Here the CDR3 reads CASRPLSREYTGELFF. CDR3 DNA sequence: TGTGCCAGCAGACCCTTGAGCAGGGAGTACACCGGGGAGCTGTTTTTT.

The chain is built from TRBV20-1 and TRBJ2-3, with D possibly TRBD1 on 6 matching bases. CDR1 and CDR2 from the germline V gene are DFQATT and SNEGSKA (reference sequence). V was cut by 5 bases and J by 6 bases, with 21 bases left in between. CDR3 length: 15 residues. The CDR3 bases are TGCAGTGCTGGCAGACTAACAGGGTTTGATGATACGCAGTATTTT. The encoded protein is CSAGRLTGFDDTQYF.

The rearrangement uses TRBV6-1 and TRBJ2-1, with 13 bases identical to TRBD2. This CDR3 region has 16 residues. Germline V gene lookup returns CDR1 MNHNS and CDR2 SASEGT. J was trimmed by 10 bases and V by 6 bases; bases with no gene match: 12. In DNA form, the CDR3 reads TGTGCCAGCAGGCGACTAGCGGGGGGCACAGCGGAGGAGCAGTTCTTC. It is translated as CASRRLAGGTAEEQFF.

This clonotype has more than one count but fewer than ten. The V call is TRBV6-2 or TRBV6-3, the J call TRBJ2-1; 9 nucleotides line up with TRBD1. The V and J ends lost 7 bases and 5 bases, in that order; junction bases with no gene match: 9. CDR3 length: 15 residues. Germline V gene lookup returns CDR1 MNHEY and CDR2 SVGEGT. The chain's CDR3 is CASIPQGAQNNEQFF. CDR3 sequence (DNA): TGTGCCAGCATCCCACAGGGGGCACAGAACAATGAGCAGTTCTTC.

In nucleotides, the CDR3 is TGTGCCACCAGTGATCAGGTGGAAAACAGTCCCTACGAGCAGTACTTC. Protein product: CATSDQVENSPYEQYF. This chain joins TRBV24-1 and TRBJ2-7, with D hard to call. The germline V gene encodes CDR1 KGHDR and CDR2 SFDVKD. Trimming shortened V by 3 bases and J by 2 bases, and 16 bases separated the two germline ends. CDR3 length: 16 residues.

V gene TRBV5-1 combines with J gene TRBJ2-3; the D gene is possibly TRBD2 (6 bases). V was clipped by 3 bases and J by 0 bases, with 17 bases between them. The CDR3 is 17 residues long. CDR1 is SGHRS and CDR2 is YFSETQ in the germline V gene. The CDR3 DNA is TGCGCCAGCAGCTCGAGAGGACTACACGTTAGCACAGATACGCAGTATTTT. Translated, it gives CASSSRGLHVSTDTQYF.

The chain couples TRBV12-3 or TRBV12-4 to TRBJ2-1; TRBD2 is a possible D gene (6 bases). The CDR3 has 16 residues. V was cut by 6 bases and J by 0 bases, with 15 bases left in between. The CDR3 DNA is TGTGCCAGCAGCCGGGGACTTCCGAGCTCCTACAATGAGCAGTTCTTC. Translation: CASSRGLPSSYNEQFF.

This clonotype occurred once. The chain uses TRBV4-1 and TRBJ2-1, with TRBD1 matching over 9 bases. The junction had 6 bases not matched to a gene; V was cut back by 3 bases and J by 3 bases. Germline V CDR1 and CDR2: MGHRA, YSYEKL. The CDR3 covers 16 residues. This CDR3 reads CASSHGTGTNYNEQFF. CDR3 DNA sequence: TGCGCCAGCAGCCATGGGACAGGGACCAACTACAATGAGCAGTTCTTC.

CDR3 nucleotide sequence: TGCAGTGCTGGAAGGGACAGGAGGAACACTGAAGCTTTCTTT. Its protein is CSAGRDRRNTEAFF. This chain joins TRBV20-1 and TRBJ1-1, with 8 bases aligning to TRBD1. This CDR3 comprises 14 residues. Per germline, CDR1 DFQATT and CDR2 SNEGSKA (reference sequence). V was pared by 5 bases and J by 1 base, with 6 bases of the junction left unmatched.

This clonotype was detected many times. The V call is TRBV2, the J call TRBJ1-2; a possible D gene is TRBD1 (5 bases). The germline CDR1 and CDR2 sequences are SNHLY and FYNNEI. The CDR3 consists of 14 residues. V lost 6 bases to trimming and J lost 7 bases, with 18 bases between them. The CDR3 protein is CASRQTGTLGGYTF. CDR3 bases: TGTGCCAGCAGGCAGACCGGGACTCTCGGTGGCTACACCTTC. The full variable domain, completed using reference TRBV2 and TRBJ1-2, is EPEVTQTPSHQVTQMGQEVILRCVPISNHLYFYWYRQILGQKVEFLVSFYNNEISEKSEIFDDQFSVERPDGSNFTLKIRSTKLEDSAMYFCASRQTGTLGGYTFGSGTRLTVV.

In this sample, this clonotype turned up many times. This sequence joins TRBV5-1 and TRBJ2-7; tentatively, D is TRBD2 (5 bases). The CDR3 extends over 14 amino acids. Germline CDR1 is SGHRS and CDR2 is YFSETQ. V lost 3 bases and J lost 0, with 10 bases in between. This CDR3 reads CASSYTSLSYEQYF. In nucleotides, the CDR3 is TGCGCCAGCAGCTATACTAGTCTCTCCTACGAGCAGTACTTC.